This record looks at one T cell receptor beta chain sequence and its context. This sample is part of a study of identical twins. TCRdb passed the 5' RACE reads through MiXCR, listing each CDR3 protein once. The sample lists fewer than 650,000 distinct CDR3 sequences; roughly 7.1% were seen once. The same specimen was also included in a second study, on yellow fever vaccine responses in identical twins.

This clonotype originated in a woman aged 18-30 years in good health. The sample comprised PBMCs.

The CDR3 sequence is CASSSALAGGYNEQFF. In DNA, the CDR3 is TGTGCCAGCAGCTCCGCCTTAGCGGGAGGGTACAATGAGCAGTTCTTC. The gene calls are TRBV7-6 and TRBJ2-1, with 11 bases matching TRBD2. CDR1 SGHVS and CDR2 FNYEAQ come from the germline V gene. The CDR3 is made up of 16 amino acids. Unmatched junction bases numbered 6, after V lost 4 bases and J lost 4 bases. The full variable domain, with the rest looked up from reference TRBV7-6 and TRBJ2-1, is GAGVSQSPRYKVTKRGQDVALRCDPISGHVSLYWYRQALGQGPEFLTYFNYEAQQDKSGLPNDRFSAERPEGSISTLTIQRTEQRDSAMYRCASSSALAGGYNEQFFGPGTRLTVL.